This T cell receptor (beta chain) was profiled in a study of cytomegalovirus exposure and HLA in healthy donors. J lost 2 bases, V lost 6 bases, and 7 bases had no gene match. The CDR3 consists of 15 residues. CDR1 LGHNT and CDR2 FRNRAP come from the germline V gene. Study observations and caveats: Segments of the TCR beta V type were, in most cases, productive about 87% or about 30% of the time in an earlier analysis. Published work reported that the classifier diagnosed cytomegalovirus status with high specificity and sensitivity. For most TCR sequences rarity was the rule, although some public TCRs occurred in many donors.

This clone has a handful of counts. The target antigen is unknown. Researchers ran the PCR with 60 Vbeta and 13 Jbeta primers. Method: immunoSEQ multiplex PCR; TCRdb's copy keeps in-frame clones and lacks some. This table has some 180,000 clones, roughly 77% appearing once. The V call is TRBV12-5, the J call TRBJ2-3, with 8 bases identical to TRBD2. Sequencing used PBMCs. This TCR was sampled from a woman aged 25 to 45 in good health and CMV-seropositive. The CDR3 region is CASGGGGRITDTQYF. The CDR3 DNA reads as TGTGCTAGTGGCGGGGGGGGTAGGATCACAGATACGCAGTATTTT.